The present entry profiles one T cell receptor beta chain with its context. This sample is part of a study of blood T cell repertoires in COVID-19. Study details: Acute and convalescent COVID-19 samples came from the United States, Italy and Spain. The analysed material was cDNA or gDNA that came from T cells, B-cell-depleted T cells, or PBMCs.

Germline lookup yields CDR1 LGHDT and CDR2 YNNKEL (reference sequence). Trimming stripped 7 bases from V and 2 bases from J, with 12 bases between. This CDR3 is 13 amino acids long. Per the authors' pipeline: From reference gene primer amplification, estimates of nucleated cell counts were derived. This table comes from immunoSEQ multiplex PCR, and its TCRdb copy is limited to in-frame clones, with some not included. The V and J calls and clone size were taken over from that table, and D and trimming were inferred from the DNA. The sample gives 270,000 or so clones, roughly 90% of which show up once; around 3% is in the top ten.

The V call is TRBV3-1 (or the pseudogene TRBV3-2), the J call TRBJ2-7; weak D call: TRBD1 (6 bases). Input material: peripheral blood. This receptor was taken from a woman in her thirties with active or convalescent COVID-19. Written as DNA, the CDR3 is TGTGCCAGCAACCGGGCAGGGGCCTACGAGCAGTACTTC. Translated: CASNRAGAYEQYF.